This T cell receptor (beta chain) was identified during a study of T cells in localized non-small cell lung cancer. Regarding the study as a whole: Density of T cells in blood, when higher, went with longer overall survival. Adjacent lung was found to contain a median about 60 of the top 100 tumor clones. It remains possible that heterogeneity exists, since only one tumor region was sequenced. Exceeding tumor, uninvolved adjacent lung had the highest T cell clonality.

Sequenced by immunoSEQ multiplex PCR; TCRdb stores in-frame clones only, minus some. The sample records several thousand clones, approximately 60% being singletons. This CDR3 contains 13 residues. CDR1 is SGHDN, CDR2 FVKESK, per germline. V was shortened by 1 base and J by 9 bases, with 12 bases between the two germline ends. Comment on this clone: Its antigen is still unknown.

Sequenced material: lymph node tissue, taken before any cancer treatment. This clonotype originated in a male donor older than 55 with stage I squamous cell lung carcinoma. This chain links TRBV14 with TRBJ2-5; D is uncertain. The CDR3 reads CASSQVARSAQYF. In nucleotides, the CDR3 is TGTGCCAGCAGCCAAGTCGCGAGATCGGCCCAGTACTTC. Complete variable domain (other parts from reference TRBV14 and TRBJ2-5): EAGVTQFPSHSVIEKGQTVTLRCDPISGHDNLYWYRRVMGKEIKFLLHFVKESKQDESGMPNNRFLAERTGGTYSTLKVQPAELEDSGVYFCASSQVARSAQYFGPGTRLLVL.